This is a list of T cell receptor beta chains from one sample in a study of T-cell reconstitution after alpha-beta-depleted transplantation in children. TCRdb redid the calling of the PCR reads with MiXCR, one entry per CDR3 protein. The repertoire has a few hundred thousand distinct CDR3 sequences, about a tenth of them found once; the top ten carry under 3%. Specimen: PBMCs from the stem cell graft donor, collected from the stem cell graft. These receptors all come from a human donor who donated a stem cell graft to a child with acute lymphoblastic leukemia. The CDR3 runs from the conserved cysteine through the conserved F or W. The D gene is left open where the match is weak. Rows may omit the clone size; those that give it use once, few, many or a size class.

D,size,length,J,V,DNA,CDR3
TRBD2,few,13,TRBJ2-7,TRBV4-3,TGCGCCAGCAGCGCTGGACTAGCCTACGAGCAGTACTTC,CASSAGLAYEQYF
NA,few,18,TRBJ2-6,TRBV27,TGTGCCAGCAGCAATAGAATTCCTAAGCTCTCTGGGGCCAACGTCCTGACTTTC,CASSNRIPKLSGANVLTF
NA,NA,16,TRBJ1-2,TRBV12-3/TRBV12-4,TGTGCCAGCAGTTTACTGGCGACAGCCTATTACTATGGCTACACCTTC,CASSLLATAYYYGYTF
NA,few,17,TRBJ2-6,TRBV5-5,TGTGCCAGCAGCTTAGGAGAGGCCCCCTCTGGGGCCAACGTCCTGACTTTC,CASSLGEAPSGANVLTF
NA,few,11,TRBJ2-1,TRBV24-1,TGTGCCACCGAGCGGCACAATGAGCAGTTCTTC,CATERHNEQFF
NA,NA,15,TRBJ1-2,TRBV27,TGTGCCAGCAGTTTAATAGGGGACTCCTCCGATGGCTACACCTTC,CASSLIGDSSDGYTF
NA,few,14,TRBJ2-7,TRBV5-1,TGCGCCAGCAGCTTGACCGTTAGCTCCTACGAGCAGTACTTC,CASSLTVSSYEQYF
NA,NA,14,TRBJ2-7,TRBV6-1,TGTGCCAGCAACCCCTTGAGAGAGGGGCGAGAGCAGTACTTC,CASNPLREGREQYF
NA,few,14,TRBJ2-5,TRBV7-2,TGTGCCAGCAGCCGAAGTGGGGGAGGAGAGACCCAGTACTTC,CASSRSGGGETQYF
NA,NA,13,TRBJ1-1,TRBV7-9,TGTGCCAGCAGGACCGTATCTCGGGGGTATGCTTTCTTT,CASRTVSRGYAFF
NA,few,11,TRBJ2-1,TRBV25-1,TGTGCCAGCAGTGAGGGAGGTTTCCCCCTCTTC,CASSEGGFPLF
TRBD1,NA,14,TRBJ2-7,TRBV20-1,TGCAGTGCTAGGAGCGAAGACAGGGTGGGCGAGCAGTACTTC,CSARSEDRVGEQYF
TRBD2,few,14,TRBJ2-3,TRBV5-1,TGCGCCAGCAGTTGGCGGGAGGCCGGAGATACGCAGTATTTT,CASSWREAGDTQYF
TRBD2,many,12,TRBJ2-7,TRBV29-1,TGCAGCGTTCGTGGGGCTAGCGGCGAGCAGTACTTC,CSVRGASGEQYF
NA,few,15,TRBJ2-7,TRBV4-3,TGCGCCAGCAGCCATAACCGGGGGCCAGGGTACGAGCAGTACTTC,CASSHNRGPGYEQYF
NA,NA,15,TRBJ2-2,TRBV7-2,TGTGCCAGCAGCTTAGACTATTTGCGGACCGGGGAGCTGTTTTTT,CASSLDYLRTGELFF
TRBD2,many,13,TRBJ2-1,TRBV29-1,TGCAGCGTTCCCCAGCGGGAATACAATGAGCAGTTCTTC,CSVPQREYNEQFF
TRBD2,NA,17,TRBJ2-1,TRBV7-2,TGTGCCAGCAGCCCTCCGGGGAGCGGGAGTGCGGGTTCGGAGCAGTTCTTC,CASSPPGSGSAGSEQFF
NA,NA,15,TRBJ1-6,TRBV5-1,TGCGCCAGCAGGAACACCGGGACACCCAATTCACCCCTCCACTTT,CASRNTGTPNSPLHF
NA,few,15,TRBJ2-2,TRBV4-3,TGCGCCAGCAGCCAAGATATCATCCGACACGGGGAGCTGTTTTTT,CASSQDIIRHGELFF
NA,NA,12,TRBJ2-3,TRBV24-1,TGTGCCACCAGTGATTCCGCTCGTACGCAGTATTTT,CATSDSARTQYF
NA,NA,16,TRBJ2-5,TRBV4-1,TGCGCCAGCAGCTCCTGGCAAGGGGGGGTCCAAGAGACCCAGTACTTC,CASSSWQGGVQETQYF
NA,few,12,TRBJ2-1,TRBV9,TGTGCCAGCAGCGTAAGGGCAGGCGAGCAGTTCTTC,CASSVRAGEQFF
NA,many,12,TRBJ1-5,TRBV29-1,TGCAGCGTTGTACAAAGCAATCAGCCCCAGCATTTT,CSVVQSNQPQHF
NA,many,15,TRBJ2-5,TRBV5-1,TGCGCCAGCAGCTTTCATGGGACGCCGGGAGAGACCCAGTACTTC,CASSFHGTPGETQYF
TRBD1,NA,18,TRBJ2-1,TRBV4-3,TGCGCCAGCAGCCAAGAAGGTTCCCGGGACAGGGGGGCCAATGAGCAGTTCTTC,CASSQEGSRDRGANEQFF
NA,many,15,TRBJ2-5,TRBV5-1,TGCGCCAGCAGCTTGACCCGTCCCCCCCAAGAGACCCAGTACTTC,CASSLTRPPQETQYF
TRBD1,few,16,TRBJ1-4,TRBV11-2,TGTGCCAGCAGCTCCCCGCCGGGACAGGGACGCGAAAAACTGTTTTTT,CASSSPPGQGREKLFF
NA,NA,14,TRBJ2-5,TRBV7-9,TGTGCCAGCAGCCTTGGACTGACCCCAGAGACCCAGTACTTC,CASSLGLTPETQYF
NA,few,13,TRBJ2-5,TRBV5-1,TGCGCCAGCAGCTTGTGGGCGGAGGAGACCCAGTACTTC,CASSLWAEETQYF
NA,many,11,TRBJ1-1,TRBV20-1,TGCAGTGCAGCGACAGACACTGAAGCTTTCTTT,CSAATDTEAFF
TRBD2,few,15,TRBJ2-3,TRBV5-1,TGCGCCAGCAGCTTGACAGCGGGATACGGGGATACGCAGTATTTT,CASSLTAGYGDTQYF
NA,few,13,TRBJ2-5,TRBV12-3/TRBV12-4,TGTGCCACTGCGACAGGCTGGCAAGAGACCCAGTACTTC,CATATGWQETQYF
NA,NA,13,TRBJ2-7,TRBV4-3,TGCGCCAGCAGCCAGAGACAGGGAGGAGAGCAGTACTTC,CASSQRQGGEQYF
TRBD2,few,19,TRBJ2-3,TRBV29-1,TGCAGCGTTGAAGTGGCACTAGCGGGATGGAAGCAAGGAGAGGATACGCAGTATTTT,CSVEVALAGWKQGEDTQYF
TRBD2,NA,15,TRBJ2-1,TRBV10-3,TGTGCCATCAGAGGTCTAGCGGGAGAGAACCATGAGCAGTTCTTC,CAIRGLAGENHEQFF
TRBD2,few,15,TRBJ2-1,TRBV9,TGTGCCAGCAGCGTAGTAGGGAGCGGGGTCAATGAGCAGTTCTTC,CASSVVGSGVNEQFF
TRBD2,NA,16,TRBJ2-7,TRBV7-2,TGTGCCAGCAGCTTAGGTAGCGGGAGGTTCTCCTACGAGCAGTACTTC,CASSLGSGRFSYEQYF
NA,few,14,TRBJ2-1,TRBV20-1,TGCAGTGCTAGAGTGCGGAGCGTCCGGGATGAGCAGTTCTTC,CSARVRSVRDEQFF